This T cell receptor (beta chain) was retrieved from a study of T cells after yellow fever vaccination. In the study overall: It was SMART-Seq v4 Ultra Low Input that prepared the fractions with low cell numbers. The study, taken as a whole, reports: A small share of clonotypes appeared in both CD4 and CD8 compartments. Secondary responses were weaker yet peaked faster, day 5 versus 15.

This CDR3 region has 14 residues. Germline assignment: CDR1 SGHVS and CDR2 FQNEAQ. V lost 2 bases and J 9 bases, leaving 14 bases between the germline ends. Regarding this clonotype: Its target is not known.

The TCR cDNA carried a universal primer site and UMIs from 5'RACE template switching. One entry per CDR3 protein, called by TCRdb with MiXCR from the 5' RACE reads. The data show around 310,000 distinct CDR3 sequences, more than 3% seen once. The sample was PBMCs, taken on the day of the yellow fever booster vaccination. The TCR originated in a man between 18 and 29 years old who received the YFV17D yellow fever vaccine. This chain uses TRBV7-8 with TRBJ2-1, with TRBD1 as a possible D gene (5 bases). The CDR3 DNA sequence: TGTGCCAGCAGCTTAATAGGGGCCGATAGTGAGCAGTTCTTC. Protein: CASSLIGADSEQFF.